These T cell receptor beta chains were read from a single sample in a study of cytomegalovirus exposure and HLA in healthy donors. Only in-frame clones appear in the TCRdb table, and some are missing; sequencing was by immunoSEQ multiplex PCR. The sample carries 150,000 to 200,000 clones, under 90% recorded once. Input material: PBMCs. The receptors shown here come from a man aged 30 to 39 in good health and CMV-seronegative. CDR3s include the opening cysteine and the closing phenylalanine or tryptophan. The order of the fields is J gene, clone size, V gene, CDR3 protein. Rows give clone size only sometimes, using once, few, many, or a class for an expanded clone.

>TRBJ1-4|NA|TRBV28
CAIKGTGGEEKLFF
>TRBJ2-2|NA|TRBV7-9
CSSSLRTAGTGELFF
>TRBJ1-3|NA|TRBV7-8
CASSLAGGATGNTIYF
>TRBJ2-7|NA|TRBV9
CASSALTSGDEQYF
>TRBJ2-5|NA|TRBV30
CAWSKGQGGGETQYF
>TRBJ2-3|NA|TRBV9
CASSAPRHGTGSPDTQYF
>TRBJ1-1|few|TRBV7-9
CASSSWDSNTEAFF
>TRBJ1-2|NA|TRBV5-4
CASSLDGMERGYTF
>TRBJ2-7|NA|TRBV28
CASSPQVFDEQYF
>TRBJ2-3|once|TRBV10-3
CAIRTGLSTDTQYF
>TRBJ1-2|NA|TRBV6-5
CASSPPGTCGYTF
>TRBJ2-1|NA|TRBV6-1
CASSERLALTYNEQFF
>TRBJ2-2|NA|TRBV30
CAWSGGRDTYAGELFF
>TRBJ1-4|few|TRBV9
CASSLRDRLATNEKLFF
>TRBJ2-7|once|TRBV4-1
CASSILRGTSGGKVAYEQYF
>TRBJ1-2|NA|TRBV7-8
CASSLGRTGGKGYTF
>TRBJ2-7|NA|TRBV30
CAWSVLAAQGKQYF
>TRBJ2-7|once|TRBV7-3
CASSHVPLAGVSYEQYF
>TRBJ2-5|NA|TRBV5-1
CATKGTTSGETQYF
>TRBJ1-2|NA|TRBV6-1
CASSKQANYGYTF
>TRBJ2-7|NA|TRBV14
CASSQRVSYEQYF
>TRBJ2-3|NA|TRBV9
CASSVVSRGADTQYF
>TRBJ1-5|NA|TRBV2
CASSTSHVQPQHF